A selection of T cell receptor beta chains follows, all from one sample in a study of blood T cell repertoires in COVID-19. Profiled with immunoSEQ multiplex PCR; TCRdb holds only in-frame clones, not every one. The sample shows roughly 100,000 clones, less than 85% of them seen only once. Source material: peripheral blood. Receptor source: a man in his 70s with active or convalescent COVID-19. CDR3s include the opening cysteine and the closing phenylalanine or tryptophan. A D gene is named only where the DNA matches it firmly. Not all rows give a size; the values are once, few, many and, for expanded clones, a class.

v_call,clone_size,j_call,d_call,cdr3_nt,cdr3_aa
TRBV19,.,TRBJ2-7,TRBD2,TGTGCCAGTACCTCAGCGGGAGGCTACGAGCAGTACTTC,CASTSAGGYEQYF
TRBV6-5,few,TRBJ1-2,.,TGTGCCAGCAGTTATGGGCCCCAGGCGGGTGGCTACACCTTC,CASSYGPQAGGYTF
TRBV6-5,.,TRBJ1-1,.,TGTGCCAGCAGTCCCGGCTATAGGGAGGAAGCTTTCTTT,CASSPGYREEAFF
TRBV28,once,TRBJ2-7,.,TGTGCCAGCAGTTTACAGGGGGAGCAGTACTTC,CASSLQGEQYF
TRBV5-8,few,TRBJ2-2,TRBD1,TGTGCCAGCAGCTGGGACAGGAACACCGGGGAGCTGTTTTTT,CASSWDRNTGELFF
TRBV28,few,TRBJ2-7,.,TGTGCCAGCAGTCCAGAGTACGGGACACTTTGGCCCGAGCAGTACTTC,CASSPEYGTLWPEQYF
TRBV7-6,.,TRBJ2-2,TRBD2,TGTGCCAGCAGCCAGCTAGCGGAGAACACCGGGGAGCTGTTTTTT,CASSQLAENTGELFF
TRBV5-1,once,TRBJ2-6,.,TGCGCCAGCAGTGAGTTCTCTGGGGCCAACGTCCTGACTTTC,CASSEFSGANVLTF
TRBV9,few,TRBJ1-6,.,TGTGCCAGCAGCCCCGGACAGAGGCATTCACCCCTCCACTTT,CASSPGQRHSPLHF
TRBV6-6,.,TRBJ2-1,.,TGTGCCAGCATCCTTGACAGAACCTACAATGAGCAGTTCTTC,CASILDRTYNEQFF
TRBV16,.,TRBJ1-1,.,TGTGCCAGCAATCGGGGGGCTGAAGCTTTCTTT,CASNRGAEAFF
TRBV25-1,once,TRBJ2-4,TRBD1,TGTGCCAGCATGGACAGGGTGGACATTCAGTACTTC,CASMDRVDIQYF
TRBV12-5,.,TRBJ2-1,.,TGTGCTAGTGGTAGCGCCGGGAGCTCTGACAATGAGCAGTTCTTC,CASGSAGSSDNEQFF
TRBV19,.,TRBJ2-5,.,TGTGCCAGTAGCCGGGGTTATGGAGAGACCCAGTACTTC,CASSRGYGETQYF
TRBV5-1,.,TRBJ2-2,TRBD1,TGCGCCAGCAAAAAGGGGGCGGAGGCCGGGGAGCTGTTTTTT,CASKKGAEAGELFF
TRBV6-2/TRBV6-3,.,TRBJ2-7,.,TGTGCCAGCAGCCGACCGCGGACAGACCTACACTACGAGCAGTACTTC,CASSRPRTDLHYEQYF
TRBV5-1,.,TRBJ2-7,TRBD2,TGCGCCAGCAGCCCCCAACTAGCGGGAGGGTACGAGCAGTACTTC,CASSPQLAGGYEQYF
TRBV9,.,TRBJ2-3,TRBD2,TGTGCCAGCAGCGTAGTTTCGGGGGGGCACACAGATACGCAGTATTTT,CASSVVSGGHTDTQYF
TRBV2,.,TRBJ2-7,.,TGTGCCAGCAGTGTACTGGGAGGCTACGAGCAGTACTTC,CASSVLGGYEQYF
TRBV2,.,TRBJ2-3,.,TGTGCCAGCAGTAAACGGATGGCGACAGGACTTTCCACAGATACGCAGTATTTT,CASSKRMATGLSTDTQYF
TRBV6-1,.,TRBJ2-7,TRBD2,TGTGCCAGCACTGAAGCGGGAGGGCCGTACGAGCAGTACTTC,CASTEAGGPYEQYF
TRBV7-6,few,TRBJ2-3,TRBD2,TGTGCCAGCGGACTAGCGGCCGATACGCAGTATTTT,CASGLAADTQYF
TRBV25-1,.,TRBJ2-5,.,TGTGCCAGCACGAGACAGGCTGGGGAGACCCAGTACTTC,CASTRQAGETQYF
TRBV5-1,.,TRBJ1-1,.,TGCGCCAGCAGCTCCACAGGGTCGAACACTGAAGCTTTCTTT,CASSSTGSNTEAFF
TRBV30,.,TRBJ1-2,.,TGTGCCTGGAGTGAAGGTTGGGCGAGAAGGGGTGGCTACACCTTC,CAWSEGWARRGGYTF
TRBV10-3,.,TRBJ1-1,.,TGTGCCATCAGTGAGCGATCAGGGTCGGTCACTGAAGCTTTCTTT,CAISERSGSVTEAFF
TRBV2,few,TRBJ2-1,.,TGTGCCAGCAGTGCTGGGGGGACCCTCTACAATGAGCAGTTCTTC,CASSAGGTLYNEQFF
TRBV6-4,.,TRBJ2-1,.,TGTGCCAGCAGCCGGGACTGGACCTACAATGAGCAGTTCTTC,CASSRDWTYNEQFF
TRBV19,.,TRBJ1-2,TRBD1,TGTGCCAGTAGTATGGGACAGATTGGCTATGGCTACACCTTC,CASSMGQIGYGYTF
TRBV6-5,few,TRBJ1-6,TRBD1,TGTGCCAGCAGTAGGGGACAGATGACTAATTCACCCCTCCACTTT,CASSRGQMTNSPLHF
TRBV3-1/TRBV3-2,.,TRBJ1-2,.,TGTGCCAGCAGCCAGTCTCGGGTCGGCTACACCTTC,CASSQSRVGYTF
TRBV21-1,.,TRBJ2-7,.,TGTGCCAGCAGCAAAGTTAGAGGAGTCTACGAGCAGTACTTC,CASSKVRGVYEQYF
TRBV3-1/TRBV3-2,.,TRBJ1-4,TRBD1,TGTGCCAGCACCGTGGACAGGGGAGGAAAACTGTTTTTT,CASTVDRGGKLFF
TRBV29-1,.,TRBJ1-2,TRBD1,TGCAGCGTTGAAGTGGACAGGGGGGTAGGGGGCTACACCTTC,CSVEVDRGVGGYTF
TRBV7-5,few,TRBJ2-2,.,TGTGCCAGAAGCTTAGCGAGGGCGGGGGCCGACCCGAACACCGGGGAGCTGTTTTTT,CARSLARAGADPNTGELFF
TRBV10-3,.,TRBJ2-7,.,TGTGCCATCAGTGTGACAGGTTACGAGCAGTACTTC,CAISVTGYEQYF
TRBV19,.,TRBJ2-1,.,TGTGCCAGTAGTATCGAGGGAGGCTACAATGAGCAGTTCTTC,CASSIEGGYNEQFF
TRBV7-3,.,TRBJ2-5,TRBD2,TGTGCCAGCAGCCTCTCGGGACTAGAGAGTGAGACCCAGTACTTC,CASSLSGLESETQYF
TRBV28,.,TRBJ1-4,.,TGTGCCAGCAGTTTGGGAGGATCTGGGAATGAAAAACTGTTTTTT,CASSLGGSGNEKLFF
TRBV25-1,.,TRBJ1-2,TRBD1,TGTGCCAGCAGTGAATCCTTGACAGGGGGAGATGGCTACACCTTC,CASSESLTGGDGYTF
TRBV25-1,few,TRBJ1-2,.,TGTGCCAGCAGTGAAAGCGGGTCCTCCTTGAAGCGTAATGGCTACACCTTC,CASSESGSSLKRNGYTF